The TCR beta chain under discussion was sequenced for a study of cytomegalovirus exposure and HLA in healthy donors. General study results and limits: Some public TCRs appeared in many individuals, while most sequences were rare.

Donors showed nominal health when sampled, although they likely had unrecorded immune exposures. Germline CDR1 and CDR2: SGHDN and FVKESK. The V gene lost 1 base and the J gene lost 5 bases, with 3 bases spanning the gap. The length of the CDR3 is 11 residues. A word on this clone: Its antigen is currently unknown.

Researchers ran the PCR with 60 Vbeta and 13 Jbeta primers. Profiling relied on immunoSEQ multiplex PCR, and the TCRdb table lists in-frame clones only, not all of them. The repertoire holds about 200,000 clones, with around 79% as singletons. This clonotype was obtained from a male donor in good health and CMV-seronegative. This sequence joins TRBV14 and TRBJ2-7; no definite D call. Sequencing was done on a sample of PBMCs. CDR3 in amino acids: CASSQGHEQYF. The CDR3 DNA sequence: TGTGCCAGCAGCCAAGGGCACGAGCAGTACTTC.